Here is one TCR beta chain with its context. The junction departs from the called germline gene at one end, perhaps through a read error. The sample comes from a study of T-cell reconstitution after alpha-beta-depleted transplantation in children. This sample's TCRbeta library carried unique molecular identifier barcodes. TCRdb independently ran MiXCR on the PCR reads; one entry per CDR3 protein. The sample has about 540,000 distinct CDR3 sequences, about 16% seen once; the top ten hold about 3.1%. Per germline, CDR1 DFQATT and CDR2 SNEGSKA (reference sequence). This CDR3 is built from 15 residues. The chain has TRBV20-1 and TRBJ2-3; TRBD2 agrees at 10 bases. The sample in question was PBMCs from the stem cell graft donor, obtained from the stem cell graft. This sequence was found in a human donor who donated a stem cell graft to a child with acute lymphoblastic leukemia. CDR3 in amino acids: CSARKASGSTDPQYF. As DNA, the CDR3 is TGCAGTGCTAGAAAGGCTAGCGGGAGCACAGATCCGCAGTATTTT.